This T cell receptor (beta chain) was sequenced in a study of OX40 agonist ivuxolimab in advanced cancers. Here immunoSEQ multiplex PCR was the method, and the copy in TCRdb shows in-frame clones only, minus some. The table records about 67,000 clones, about 85% of them present only once. This clone appeared once. Trimming pared 2 bases from V and 4 bases from J, leaving 18 bases between. Germline CDR1 reads GTSNPN; CDR2 reads SVGIG (reference sequence). This CDR3 has 15 residues. The genes are TRBV30 and TRBJ2-7; possibly TRBD1 or TRBD2 for D (5 bases each). This TCR derives from an adult with an advanced solid tumor such as melanoma, head and neck, liver or kidney cancer. The sequencing here drew on CD4+ or CD8+ T cells sorted from blood, taken in a trial of the OX40 agonist ivuxolimab. For the CDR3, the DNA is TGTGCCTGGAGTTCGGGACCTGGGGCGCGGTACGAGCAGTACTTC. It yields the protein CAWSSGPGARYEQYF.